These T cell receptor beta chains were read from a single sample in a study of T cell changes during pregnancy in multiple sclerosis. Only in-frame clones appear in the TCRdb table, and some are missing; sequencing was by immunoSEQ multiplex PCR. The sample holds tens of thousands of clones, approximately 90% seen once. The input for sequencing was peripheral blood, taken before pregnancy. The receptor source for this set is a female donor with multiple sclerosis, enrolled in a pregnancy study. The CDR3 runs from the conserved cysteine through the conserved F or W.

v_call: TRBV30
j_call: TRBJ2-3
cdr3_aa: CAWSLAGFTDTQYF

v_call: TRBV7-2
j_call: TRBJ2-1
cdr3_aa: CASSQVGGSYNEQFF

v_call: TRBV20-1
j_call: TRBJ2-7
cdr3_aa: CSAPTDYEQYF

v_call: TRBV9
j_call: TRBJ1-3
cdr3_aa: CASSVSGSGNTIYF

v_call: TRBV14
j_call: TRBJ1-2
cdr3_aa: CASSSTGLFNYGYTF

v_call: TRBV29-1
j_call: TRBJ2-1
cdr3_aa: CSVEVPAGVYNEQFF

v_call: TRBV6-5
j_call: TRBJ2-3
cdr3_aa: CASRVPGQGAEYF

v_call: TRBV11-2
j_call: TRBJ1-2
cdr3_aa: CASSLPYNRVPGYTF

v_call: TRBV30
j_call: TRBJ2-2
cdr3_aa: CAWRASGRNAGELFF

v_call: TRBV27
j_call: TRBJ2-1
cdr3_aa: CASSQGVTNEQFF

v_call: TRBV5-1
j_call: TRBJ2-3
cdr3_aa: CASSLAGGHRDTQYF

v_call: TRBV7-3
j_call: TRBJ2-2
cdr3_aa: CASSLGGAANTGELFF

v_call: TRBV5-6
j_call: TRBJ1-1
cdr3_aa: CASSTKRRQGRAWTEAFF

v_call: TRBV7-2
j_call: TRBJ1-1
cdr3_aa: CASSLAGSYTEAFF

v_call: TRBV7-2
j_call: TRBJ1-6
cdr3_aa: CASSLAGQGGNSPLHF

v_call: TRBV9
j_call: TRBJ1-2
cdr3_aa: CASSVLGGGYTF

v_call: TRBV4-3
j_call: TRBJ1-3
cdr3_aa: CASSQDGQGRNTIYF

v_call: TRBV7-9
j_call: TRBJ2-5
cdr3_aa: CASSFSISGETQYF

v_call: TRBV19
j_call: TRBJ1-5
cdr3_aa: CASISAFNQPQHF

v_call: TRBV9
j_call: TRBJ2-2
cdr3_aa: CASSDPPSAPGTGELFF

v_call: TRBV5-4
j_call: TRBJ2-5
cdr3_aa: CASSPPDRQETQYF

v_call: TRBV5-1
j_call: TRBJ2-3
cdr3_aa: CASSLSSGPSTDTQYF

v_call: TRBV29-1
j_call: TRBJ2-5
cdr3_aa: CSAGQEEETQYF

v_call: TRBV6-4
j_call: TRBJ2-2
cdr3_aa: CASSEYFGQDLTGELFF

v_call: TRBV13
j_call: TRBJ1-6
cdr3_aa: CASSLSGGRGNSPLHF

v_call: TRBV30
j_call: TRBJ1-5
cdr3_aa: CAWSRQGGQPQHF

v_call: TRBV18
j_call: TRBJ2-1
cdr3_aa: CASSPPDSRRGREQFF